Listed here are 31 T cell receptor beta chains from one sample, sequenced in a study of blood T cell repertoires in COVID-19. Sequencing used immunoSEQ multiplex PCR; TCRdb keeps in-frame clones, though not all of them. The profile shows approximately 180,000 clones, 80% to 90% of them singletons. The sequenced sample consisted of peripheral blood. These receptors were taken from a man between 60 and 75 years old with acute or convalescent COVID-19.

The V and J genes are TRBV28 and TRBJ2-3, with 7 bases lining up with TRBD2. Germline CDR1 and CDR2: MDHEN and SYDVKM. The V and J ends lost 8 bases and 1 base, in that order; junction bases with no gene match: 12. This CDR3 is built from 16 residues. The DNA of the CDR3 is TGTGCCAGCTCTCTCAATCGCGGGGGTGGCACAGATACGCAGTATTTT. It codes for CASSLNRGGGTDTQYF. Combining the CDR3 with reference TRBV28 and TRBJ2-3 gives the whole variable domain DVKVTQSSRYLVKRTGEKVFLECVQDMDHENMFWYRQDPGLGLRLIYFSYDVKMKEKGDIPEGYSVSREKKERFSLILESASTNQTSMYLCASSLNRGGGTDTQYFGPGTRLTVL.

This chain links TRBV5-1 with TRBJ2-2, with D possibly being TRBD2 (5 bases). This CDR3 has 15 residues. V lost 1 base and J lost 5, with 12 bases in between. Germline V gene sequence: CDR1 SGHRS, CDR2 YFSETQ. This CDR3 reads CASSLYEGPTGELFF. CDR3 DNA sequence: TGCGCCAGCAGCTTGTATGAGGGCCCTACCGGGGAGCTGTTTTTT.

V usage is TRBV5-1 and J usage is TRBJ2-5; no reliable D call. This CDR3 spans 13 amino acids. Trimming removed 1 base from V and 3 bases from J, with 7 bases in between. Germline V gene data show CDR1 as SGHRS and CDR2 as YFSETQ. CDR3 DNA: TGCGCCAGCAGCTTGCAGGCTGAAGAGACCCAGTACTTC. This gives the protein CASSLQAEETQYF. Variable domain in full (rest from reference TRBV5-1 and TRBJ2-5): KAGVTQTPRYLIKTRGQQVTLSCSPISGHRSVSWYQQTPGQGLQFLFEYFSETQRNKGNFPGRFSGRQFSNSRSEMNVSTLELGDSALYLCASSLQAEETQYFGPGTRLLVL.

The chain recombines TRBV19 with TRBJ2-5; maybe TRBD1 (5 bases). Germline V gene lookup returns CDR1 LNHDA and CDR2 SQIVND (reference sequence). Trimming cost V 4 bases and J 1 base, with 13 bases left between them. CDR3 length: 15 residues. The CDR3: CASSTKQAFQETQYF. The CDR3, as DNA: TGTGCCAGTAGTACCAAACAGGCCTTCCAAGAGACCCAGTACTTC.

Concerning this clone itself: Sequence at one end of the junction differs from germline and may be a read error. The rearrangement joins TRBV3-1 (or the pseudogene TRBV3-2) to TRBJ2-7; 7 positions match TRBD2. Germline CDR1 reads LGHDT; CDR2 reads YNNKEL (reference sequence). This CDR3 is 17 amino acids long. CDR3 DNA sequence: TGTGCCGGCAGCCAACTGGGGGAGGGCACTTTTCCGCGCGAGCAGTACTTC. Amino acids: CAGSQLGEGTFPREQYF.

The chain recombines TRBV7-2 with TRBJ1-2, with no clear D. V was pared by 1 base and J by 1 base, with 7 bases between. The CDR3 runs 14 residues. CDR1 SGHTA and CDR2 FQGNSA come from the germline V gene. In nucleotides, the CDR3 is TGTGCCAGCAGCTTAGGGTCGGGTAACTATGGCTACACCTTC. Translation: CASSLGSGNYGYTF.

This sequence joins TRBV5-6 and TRBJ1-2, with TRBD1 matching over 9 bases. Germline lookup yields CDR1 SGHDT and CDR2 YYEEEE. This CDR3 comprises 16 residues. V lost 4 bases to trimming and J lost 8 bases; unmatched junction nucleotides: 15. For the CDR3, the DNA is TGTGCCAGCAGCCTCGGGACAGGGCCTTTCTCGAGAGGCTACACCTTC. Translated: CASSLGTGPFSRGYTF. The full variable domain, completed using reference TRBV5-6 and TRBJ1-2, is DAGVTQSPTHLIKTRGQQVTLRCSPKSGHDTVSWYQQALGQGPQFIFQYYEEEERQRGNFPDRFSGHQFPNYSSELNVNALLLGDSALYLCASSLGTGPFSRGYTFGSGTRLTVV.

The chain combines TRBV3-1 (or the pseudogene TRBV3-2) with TRBJ1-4; 8 bases line up with TRBD1. Germline V CDR1 and CDR2: LGHDT, YNNKEL (reference sequence). V trimming: 1 base; J trimming: 7 bases; junction bases outside the gene matches: 5. This CDR3 contains 15 residues. CDR3 DNA: TGTGCCAGCAGCCAAGCGACAGGGGCAGGTGAAAAACTGTTTTTT. Its protein is CASSQATGAGEKLFF.

A few counts support this clone. V gene TRBV7-3 combines with J gene TRBJ1-4; 8 bases align to TRBD1. The CDR3 covers 16 residues. V gave up 3 bases and J gave up 7 bases; unmatched junction bases: 10. Germline V lookup: CDR1 SGHTA, CDR2 FQGTGA. CDR3 protein: CASSFQRTGRGEKLFF. The DNA for the CDR3 is TGTGCCAGCAGCTTTCAGAGGACAGGGCGGGGTGAAAAACTGTTTTTT.

This clone has just a few counts. The rearrangement uses TRBV5-4 and TRBJ2-1; TRBD2 aligns across 8 bases. CDR1 and CDR2 from the germline V gene are SGHNT and YYREEE (reference sequence). Trimming took 4 bases from V and 3 from J; bases not matched to a gene: 6. The CDR3 extends over 15 amino acids. The CDR3 protein is CASSPGTRNYNEQFF. DNA for the CDR3: TGTGCCAGCAGCCCCGGGACTAGAAACTACAATGAGCAGTTCTTC.

This chain connects TRBV5-6 to TRBJ1-6; possible D gene TRBD1, 5 bases. The CDR3 length is 14 residues. Between the trimmed V and J ends, which lost 3 bases and 8 bases, there was a span of 12 bases. CDR1 is SGHDT, CDR2 YYEEEE, per germline. The CDR3 region has the DNA TGTGCCAGCAGCTGGGGGGTAGGGGATTCACCCCTCCACTTT. Translation: CASSWGVGDSPLHF.

The chain is built from TRBV7-3 and TRBJ2-1; 8 bases map to TRBD2. V shed 5 bases, J shed 9 bases, and the junction held 21 bases outside the gene matches. Per germline, CDR1 SGHTA and CDR2 FQGTGA. The CDR3 length is 18 residues. CDR3 nucleotides: TGTGCCAGCAGCAAAAACCTGGGCGGGAGGTCTGAGCTTAGTGAGCAGTTCTTC. It specifies CASSKNLGGRSELSEQFF.

The rearrangement links TRBV10-3 to TRBJ2-3; TRBD2 matches 9 bases. CDR1 and CDR2 (germline): ENHRY, SYGVKD. There are 13 residues in the CDR3. J gave up 10 bases and V 11 bases, and 13 bases lay outside the gene matches. CDR3 in amino acids: CALRPSGAWAQYF. The DNA for the CDR3 is TGTGCCCTCCGTCCTAGCGGGGCCTGGGCGCAGTATTTT.

The chain is built from TRBV6-6 and TRBJ1-3; D is unresolved. CDR3 length: 15 residues. The V and J ends lost 6 bases and 3 bases respectively, with 15 bases between them. Germline assignment: CDR1 MNHNY and CDR2 SVGAGI (reference sequence). DNA of the CDR3: TGTGCCAGCAGCCTTCCTTGGGGAGTTGGAAACACCATATATTTT. It translates to CASSLPWGVGNTIYF.

This chain connects TRBV12-3 or TRBV12-4 to TRBJ1-1; D might be TRBD1 (5 bases). This CDR3 has 13 residues. V lost 6 bases, J lost 5 bases, and 13 bases lay in between. The DNA for the CDR3 is TGTGCCAGCAGCCGCGGGGCGCGGACTGAAGCTTTCTTT. Its translation: CASSRGARTEAFF.

V is TRBV5-3 and J is TRBJ2-2; 11 nucleotides match TRBD2. TRBV5-3 carries the ORF label, with uncertain function. The V and J ends lost 3 bases and 6 bases, in that order; junction bases with no gene match: 7. CDR3 length: 16 residues. CDR3 sequence reads: CARSSRTSGFPGELFF. CDR3 DNA: TGTGCCAGAAGCTCCCGGACTAGCGGGTTCCCCGGGGAGCTGTTTTTT.

This chain links TRBV6-2 or TRBV6-3 with TRBJ2-2; 12 positions agree with TRBD2. The CDR3 is 19 amino acids. J gave up 0 bases and V 5 bases, and 10 bases lay outside the gene matches. In germline, CDR1 is MNHEY, CDR2 SVGEGT. The CDR3 DNA is TGTGCCAGCAGTCCCTGGACTAGCGGGACCTTCTCGAACACCGGGGAGCTGTTTTTT. It yields the protein CASSPWTSGTFSNTGELFF.

The V gene is TRBV19, the J gene TRBJ2-3, with no clear D. The ends were cut back, 2 bases at V and 4 bases at J, with 4 bases in the middle. Looked up from germline, CDR1 is LNHDA and CDR2 is SQIVND (reference sequence). CDR3 length equals 12 residues. The DNA of the CDR3 is TGTGCCAGTAGTATATCAGCAGATACGCAGTATTTT. Encoded protein: CASSISADTQYF.

The gene calls are TRBV11-2 and TRBJ2-7; D is perhaps TRBD2 (6 bases). In germline, CDR1 is SGHAT, CDR2 FQNNGV. Trimming took 2 bases from V and 6 from J, leaving 14 bases between them. This CDR3 has 14 residues. DNA for the CDR3: TGTGCCAGCAGCTTACTTTACGGGGGTGGCGAGCAGTACTTC. Translated, it gives CASSLLYGGGEQYF.

The chain uses TRBV28 and TRBJ1-5; 11 positions match TRBD1. V dropped 5 bases and J dropped 8; count of bases not matched to a gene: 5. The CDR3 length is 14 residues. In germline, CDR1 is MDHEN, CDR2 SYDVKM. The CDR3 nucleotides are TGTGCCAGCAGTCCTGGACAGGGGGCCGAGCCCCAGCATTTT. Its protein product is CASSPGQGAEPQHF.

This chain links TRBV21-1 with TRBJ1-2; the table's D call, TRBD1, has no DNA check behind it. TRBV21-1 is a documented pseudogene. The CDR3 has 15 amino acids. For the CDR3, the DNA is TGTGCCAGCAGCTTGCGGACAGGGGAAAACTATGGCTACACCTTC. Amino acid sequence: CASSLRTGENYGYTF.

The rearrangement uses TRBV6-5 and TRBJ2-7; D is possibly TRBD1 (6 bases). CDR1 and CDR2 from the germline V gene are MNHEY and SVGAGI. The V end was cut by 6 bases, the J end by 9 bases, with 15 bases between. This CDR3 has 12 amino acids. CDR3 DNA sequence: TGTGCCAGCAGCAGACAGGCCCTAGGGCAGTACTTC. Protein sequence: CASSRQALGQYF.

This chain links TRBV27 with TRBJ2-1; 9 bases are shared with TRBD2. The CDR3 sequence is 15 residues long. Germline trimming cut 3 bases from V and 9 bases from J; bases unmatched to any gene: 9. Germline V gives CDR1 MNHEY, CDR2 SMNVEV (reference sequence). The DNA of the CDR3 is TGTGCCAGCAGTTTCACCGGGACTAGCCGTAGTGAGCAGTTCTTC. This sequence encodes CASSFTGTSRSEQFF.

The CDR3 nucleotides read TGTGCCACCAGTGCGGGAGGGGGCGGGAAGAATGAGCAGTTCTTC. It codes for CATSAGGGGKNEQFF. This sequence joins TRBV24-1 and TRBJ2-1, with D possibly TRBD2 on 8 matching bases. CDR1 and CDR2 (germline): KGHDR, SFDVKD. V was trimmed by 5 bases and J by 7 bases, leaving 17 bases between them. The length of the CDR3 is 15 residues.

The chain carries TRBV5-4 and TRBJ1-2, with a weak D call TRBD1 (5 bases). V lost 1 base, J lost 0 bases, and 7 bases lay in between. The germline V gene has CDR1 SGHNT and CDR2 YYREEE (reference sequence). This CDR3 comprises 14 residues. CDR3 coding DNA: TGTGCCAGCAGCTTGACAGGATCTAACTATGGCTACACCTTC. Residues: CASSLTGSNYGYTF.

V and J are TRBV5-5 and TRBJ2-1; 8 nucleotides agree with TRBD2. Germline CDR1 reads SGHKS; CDR2 reads YYEKEE (reference sequence). Trimming removed 3 bases from V and 7 bases from J; junction bases left unmatched: 18. The CDR3 is 18 amino acids. CDR3 protein: CASSSLATGTRRMNEQFF. CDR3 in DNA: TGTGCCAGCAGCTCTCTTGCCACCGGGACTAGGAGGATGAATGAGCAGTTCTTC.

The rearrangement uses TRBV3-1 (or the pseudogene TRBV3-2) and TRBJ1-2; 10 nucleotides line up with TRBD1. The CDR3 extends over 15 amino acids. J lost 3 bases, V lost 4 bases, and 5 bases had no gene match. In germline, CDR1 is LGHDT, CDR2 YNNKEL (reference sequence). CDR3 residues: CASSRHGTGDYGYTF. CDR3 in DNA: TGTGCCAGCAGCCGTCACGGGACAGGGGACTATGGCTACACCTTC.

The rearrangement uses TRBV6-6 and TRBJ1-3, with 12 nucleotides matching TRBD1. The germline gives CDR1 MNHNY, CDR2 SVGAGI (reference sequence). This CDR3 comprises 16 residues. Trimming cost V 6 bases and J 3 bases; bases outside gene matches: 6. CDR3 nucleotide sequence: TGTGCCAGCAGCCCGGGACAGGGGGCGGTTGGAAACACCATATATTTT. It encodes CASSPGQGAVGNTIYF.

The genes are TRBV5-6 and TRBJ2-1; maybe TRBD2 (5 bases). Germline V gene sequence: CDR1 SGHDT, CDR2 YYEEEE. Trimming removed 1 base at V and 5 bases at J, with 13 bases between. The CDR3 has 15 residues. The CDR3 region has the DNA TGTGCCAGCAGCTTGAAACCCAGCGGACACAATGAGCAGTTCTTC. Translating it yields CASSLKPSGHNEQFF. Variable domain in full (rest from reference TRBV5-6 and TRBJ2-1): DAGVTQSPTHLIKTRGQQVTLRCSPKSGHDTVSWYQQALGQGPQFIFQYYEEEERQRGNFPDRFSGHQFPNYSSELNVNALLLGDSALYLCASSLKPSGHNEQFFGPGTRLTVL.

The chain links TRBV7-8 to TRBJ2-3; the D is unclear. Per germline, CDR1 SGHVS and CDR2 FQNEAQ. V lost 2 bases to trimming and J lost 2 bases, with 17 bases between them. This CDR3 comprises 17 residues. This chain's CDR3 is CASSLNSAAPYTDTQYF. CDR3 nucleotides: TGTGCCAGCAGCTTAAATTCGGCGGCGCCTTACACAGATACGCAGTATTTT.

The chain couples TRBV27 to TRBJ2-2; D not certain. With 0 bases removed from V and 0 bases from J, the gap between germline ends came to 2 bases. This CDR3 is built from 14 residues. The germline V gene has CDR1 MNHEY and CDR2 SMNVEV (reference sequence). CDR3 loop: CASSLSANTGELFF. CDR3 bases: TGTGCCAGCAGTTTATCCGCGAACACCGGGGAGCTGTTTTTT.